The following is a TCR beta chain sequence with its context. This clone was seen just once. The target of this receptor is not known. No much larger clonotype is one base removed from it; base qualities were not supplied. The same CDR3 is also encoded by other DNA sequences in this sample. The entry originates in a study of control samples from healthy donors and cancer patients (dated by TCRdb to 2018 to 2021). The receptor library was made with the immunoSEQ multiplex PCR assay. Not all clones reach the TCRdb copy of this immuneACCESS table, which keeps in-frame sequences only. Checked studies attribute under half of the gap to unresolved V genes and leave the rest unexplained. The sample contains 350,000 to 450,000 clones, 75% to 95% of them found a single time. The top ten clones comprise 5.5% to 7.5% of the sample. The germline V gene yields KGHDR for CDR1 and SFDVKD for CDR2. V loses 7 bases, J loses 1 base, and the germline ends lie 10 bases apart. Including cysteine and phenylalanine, the CDR3 has 13 amino acids. Only CDR3 DNA is held: 39 bases, read in frame from base 1.

The TCR was taken from a man aged 35 to 55 with head and neck cancer. Rearrangement joined TRBV24-1 to TRBJ2-7; TRBD1 is possibly the D segment (6 matching bases). Material for sequencing was PBMCs. The CDR3 amino acid sequence is: CATSPRGSYEQYF. The DNA reads as follows: TGTGCCACCAGCCCTAGGGGGTCCTACGAGCAGTACTTC.